The source of this TCR beta chain is a study of cytomegalovirus exposure and HLA in healthy donors. 60 Vbeta and 13 Jbeta primers were used in PCR. Sequencing used immunoSEQ multiplex PCR; TCRdb keeps in-frame clones, though not all of them. Found here are around 150,000 clones, around 75% of them singletons; the top ten hold around 4.9%. This clone was picked up one time. The V end lost 4 bases, the J end lost 3 bases, and 14 bases lay between the germline ends. The CDR3 runs to 14 residues. From germline, CDR1 is SGHRS and CDR2 YFSETQ. Sequencing was carried out using PBMCs. This receptor was taken from a male donor in good health and CMV-seronegative. V usage is TRBV5-1 and J usage is TRBJ2-7; TRBD2 might be the D (6 bases). The DNA of the CDR3 is TGCGCCAGCAGCCCCCGGGACTTAAACTACGAGCAGTACTTC. The encoded protein is CASSPRDLNYEQYF.